The 20 T cell receptor beta chains below come from one sample, sequenced in a study of blood T cell repertoires in COVID-19. The table came from immunoSEQ multiplex PCR; TCRdb's copy has only in-frame clones and leaves some out. This table has some 140,000 clones, just under 85% appearing once. The sequenced material came from peripheral blood. The receptors here all came from an elderly woman with acute or convalescent COVID-19.

The V gene is TRBV4-1, the J gene TRBJ1-2; 11 bases align to TRBD1. Germline V gene data show CDR1 as MGHRA and CDR2 as YSYEKL. The CDR3 loop spans 15 amino acids. After removal of 8 bases from V and 5 bases from J, the junction contained 10 bases not matched to a gene. The CDR3 DNA reads TGCGCCAGCGGCGCGGGGACAGGGGGAGGGTATGGCTACACCTTC. This sequence encodes CASGAGTGGGYGYTF.

The rearrangement uses TRBV11-2 and TRBJ2-5; 9 nucleotides line up with TRBD2. Losses at the gene ends were 1 base for V and 1 base for J; bases not matched to a gene: 10. Germline V CDR1 and CDR2: SGHAT, FQNNGV. This CDR3 region has 18 residues. CDR3 sequence reads: CASSLGVGGGAPQETQYF. CDR3 sequence (DNA): TGTGCCAGCAGCTTAGGTGTCGGCGGGGGGGCACCCCAAGAGACCCAGTACTTC. Full variable domain (rest looked up from reference TRBV11-2 and TRBJ2-5): EAGVAQSPRYKIIEKRQSVAFWCNPISGHATLYWYQQILGQGPKLLIQFQNNGVVDDSQLPKDRFSAERLKGVDSTLKIQPAKLEDSAVYLCASSLGVGGGAPQETQYFGPGTRLLVL.

The chain is built from TRBV14 and TRBJ2-7, with TRBD2 matching over 8 bases. Germline lookup yields CDR1 SGHDN and CDR2 FVKESK. The CDR3 totals 17 residues. V shed 2 bases, J shed 2 bases, and the junction held 11 bases outside the gene matches. CDR3 region: CASSQRVSSGPTYEQYF. CDR3 nucleotides: TGTGCCAGCAGCCAAAGGGTTTCTAGCGGGCCTACCTACGAGCAGTACTTC.

The gene calls are TRBV20-1 and TRBJ1-1; TRBD1 matches 8 bases. The CDR3 loop spans 11 amino acids. The junction had 10 bases not matched to a gene; V was cut back by 8 bases and J by 11 bases. The germline V gene has CDR1 DFQATT and CDR2 SNEGSKA (reference sequence). The CDR3, as DNA: TGCAGTTCCGGACCGGACAGGGCCGCTTTCTTT. Translated, it gives CSSGPDRAAFF.

V gene TRBV18 combines with J gene TRBJ2-2; D call uncertain. Per the germline V gene, CDR1 is KGHSH and CDR2 is LQKENI. V shed 2 bases and J shed 4 bases, with 14 bases lying between them. The CDR3 totals 16 residues. CDR3 region: CASSPGRSLRTGELFF. CDR3 DNA sequence: TGTGCCAGCTCACCAGGCAGATCCTTACGCACCGGGGAGCTGTTTTTT. Looking up the rest from reference TRBV18 and TRBJ2-2 gives the full variable domain: NAGVMQNPRHLVRRRGQEARLRCSPMKGHSHVYWYRQLPEEGLKFMVYLQKENIIDESGMPKERFSAEFPKEGPSILRIQQVVRGDSAAYFCASSPGRSLRTGELFFGEGSRLTVL.

V is TRBV4-1 and J is TRBJ1-1, with unresolved D. CDR1 MGHRA and CDR2 YSYEKL come from the germline V gene. Trimming took 3 bases from V and 0 from J, leaving 20 bases between them. The length of the CDR3 is 18 residues. The CDR3 loop reads CASSHADGKQTLNTEAFF. The CDR3 bases are TGCGCCAGCAGCCACGCTGACGGGAAACAGACGTTGAACACTGAAGCTTTCTTT.

The rearrangement links TRBV10-1 to TRBJ1-2; a possible D gene is TRBD1 (5 bases). This CDR3 is 13 amino acids long. Looked up from germline, CDR1 is WNHNN and CDR2 is SYGVQD (reference sequence). Trimming removed 6 bases from V and 5 bases from J, with 13 bases in between. The DNA for the CDR3 is TGCGCCAGCAGCCGAGACAGATCTTATGGCTACACCTTC. Amino acid sequence: CASSRDRSYGYTF.

This chain uses TRBV25-1 with TRBJ1-5; possible D gene TRBD1, 6 bases. There are 16 residues in the CDR3. The V and J ends lost 3 bases and 2 bases respectively, with 14 bases between them. Germline V gene data show CDR1 as MGHDK and CDR2 as SYGVNS. The CDR3 region has the DNA TGTGCCAGCAGTGATGCGGGGGCGCTTGGCAATCAGCCCCAGCATTTT. Translated, it gives CASSDAGALGNQPQHF.

The V gene is TRBV5-1, the J gene TRBJ2-6, with unresolved D. V lost 2 bases and J 2 bases, leaving 11 bases between the germline ends. CDR1 and CDR2 from the germline V gene are SGHRS and YFSETQ. The CDR3 runs to 16 residues. The CDR3 sequence is CASSFTGSAGANVLTF. The CDR3 coding sequence is TGCGCCAGCAGCTTTACGGGTTCTGCTGGGGCCAACGTCCTGACTTTC.

This clone was recorded once. In nucleotides, the CDR3 is TGTGCCAGCAGCTCGATACAGGATCTAAGCGAAAAACTGTTTTTT. This gives the protein CASSSIQDLSEKLFF. The chain has TRBV11-2 and TRBJ1-4; weak D call: TRBD1 (5 bases). Germline V gene sequence: CDR1 SGHAT, CDR2 FQNNGV. CDR3 length: 15 residues. V was shortened by 4 bases and J by 8 bases, with 17 bases between the two germline ends. Drawing the rest from reference TRBV11-2 and TRBJ1-4, the complete variable domain is EAGVAQSPRYKIIEKRQSVAFWCNPISGHATLYWYQQILGQGPKLLIQFQNNGVVDDSQLPKDRFSAERLKGVDSTLKIQPAKLEDSAVYLCASSSIQDLSEKLFFGSGTQLSVL.

In DNA, the CDR3 is TGCGCCAGCAGCTTGGCAGCGGGGGGGCTCTATGAGCAGTTCTTC. It yields the protein CASSLAAGGLYEQFF. The V and J genes are TRBV5-1 and TRBJ2-1, with 10 bases matching TRBD2. The CDR3 totals 15 residues. From germline, CDR1 is SGHRS and CDR2 YFSETQ. V shed 0 bases, J shed 8 bases, and the junction held 5 bases outside the gene matches.

The DNA of the CDR3 is TGTGCCAGCAGCGTCTCAGGGGTAGATGGCTACACCTTC. It translates to CASSVSGVDGYTF. The rearrangement uses TRBV9 and TRBJ1-2, with D perhaps matching TRBD1 (6 bases). This CDR3 has 13 residues. Looked up from germline, CDR1 is SGDLS and CDR2 is YYNGEE. Trimming cost V 2 bases and J 6 bases, with 11 bases left between them.

The rearrangement joins TRBV4-3 to TRBJ1-6; 7 bases are a match to TRBD1. The ends lost 5 bases at V and 6 bases at J; junction bases unmatched: 10. CDR3 length equals 16 residues. The germline V gene has CDR1 LGHNA and CDR2 YSLEER. The CDR3 DNA is TGCGCCAGCAGCTTCGACGCACAGGGGCGTAATTCACCCCTCCACTTT. Its protein product is CASSFDAQGRNSPLHF.

The CDR3 reads CASSQTLTGGTEAFF. The CDR3 coding sequence is TGTGCCAGCAGTCAAACCTTGACAGGGGGCACTGAAGCTTTCTTT. V is TRBV7-8 and J is TRBJ1-1; TRBD1 aligns across 9 bases. Germline CDR1 is SGHVS and CDR2 is FQNEAQ. The trim removed 6 bases at V and 4 bases at J, leaving 9 bases unmatched. The CDR3 runs 15 residues.

CDR3 residues: CASSPPGQGAMVGRYTF. The CDR3 DNA sequence: TGTGCCAGCTCACCACCGGGACAGGGGGCTATGGTTGGTCGCTACACCTTC. This rearrangement joins TRBV18 to TRBJ1-2, with 12 nucleotides matching TRBD1. There are 17 residues in the CDR3. The V gene end was trimmed by 0 bases and the J gene end by 9 bases; junction bases not matched to a gene: 11. Looked up from germline, CDR1 is KGHSH and CDR2 is LQKENI. Full variable domain (missing parts from reference TRBV18 and TRBJ1-2): NAGVMQNPRHLVRRRGQEARLRCSPMKGHSHVYWYRQLPEEGLKFMVYLQKENIIDESGMPKERFSAEFPKEGPSILRIQQVVRGDSAAYFCASSPPGQGAMVGRYTFGSGTRLTVV.

The chain has TRBV5-6 and TRBJ1-5, with 7 bases aligning to TRBD1. V shed 2 bases, J shed 2 bases, and the junction held 7 bases outside the gene matches. Germline loops: CDR1 SGHDT, CDR2 YYEEEE. This CDR3 has 16 amino acids. In DNA form, the CDR3 reads TGTGCCAGCAGCTTAAGGGGGCTGGGGCGCAATCAGCCCCAGCATTTT. It encodes CASSLRGLGRNQPQHF.

This sequence joins TRBV29-1 and TRBJ2-3; possibly TRBD1 for D (5 bases). From germline, CDR1 is SQVTM and CDR2 ANQGSEA. V was trimmed by 4 bases and J by 2 bases, leaving 10 bases between them. The CDR3 consists of 13 residues. CDR3 sequence (DNA): TGCAGCGTTGGGACCAGGGTCACAGATACGCAGTATTTT. Its protein is CSVGTRVTDTQYF.

The V and J genes are TRBV7-3 and TRBJ2-3; D not certain. Germline lookup yields CDR1 SGHTA and CDR2 FQGTGA. The CDR3 loop spans 14 amino acids. V was clipped by 4 bases and J by 1 base, with 9 bases between them. The CDR3 region has the DNA TGTGCCAGCAGCTCGCATGCGGGCACAGATACGCAGTATTTT. Protein sequence: CASSSHAGTDTQYF.

This clone was detected a few times. The chain couples TRBV2 to TRBJ1-2; 7 nucleotides line up with TRBD1. CDR1 SNHLY and CDR2 FYNNEI come from the germline V gene. V shed 1 base, J shed 4 bases, and the junction held 6 bases outside the gene matches. The CDR3 totals 15 residues. The CDR3 here is CASSEGQGGRYGYTF. Here the CDR3 DNA reads TGTGCCAGCAGTGAAGGGCAGGGGGGACGCTATGGCTACACCTTC.

This clone was seen more than once but under ten times. The chain employs TRBV13 and TRBJ1-1; D is ambiguous. With 4 bases removed from V and 1 base from J, the gap between germline ends came to 13 bases. Germline-derived CDR1 and CDR2 are PRHDT and FYEKMQ (reference sequence). The CDR3 is 15 residues long. The CDR3 DNA follows: TGTGCCAGCAGCTCAGAGGCAGTAAAGAACACTGAAGCTTTCTTT. Residues: CASSSEAVKNTEAFF.